One T cell receptor (beta chain) is described in this entry. Germline CDR1 SEHNR, CDR2 FQNEAQ (reference sequence). Deletions cut 5 bases from V and 4 bases from J, with 11 bases between. This CDR3 comprises 13 residues. The data originate from a study of cytomegalovirus exposure and HLA in healthy donors. About the study: Among roughly 180 million T cells, an earlier analysis found 90 million to 130 million unique TCR beta sequences.

PCR used 60 Vbeta primers and 13 Jbeta primers. Here immunoSEQ multiplex PCR was the method, and the copy in TCRdb shows in-frame clones only, minus some. The sample records some 150,000 clones, around four fifths being singletons. The clonotype comes from a boy younger than 10 in good health and CMV-seronegative. This chain connects TRBV7-9 to TRBJ1-1; no definite D call. Sequenced sample: PBMCs. The CDR3 loop is CASSELRGTEAFF. The CDR3 bases are TGTGCCAGCAGCGAGCTCCGCGGCACTGAAGCTTTCTTT. Full variable domain (rest looked up from reference TRBV7-9 and TRBJ1-1): DTGVSQNPRHKITKRGQNVTFRCDPISEHNRLYWYRQTLGQGPEFLTYFQNEAQLEKSRLLSDRFSAERPKGSFSTLEIQRTEQGDSAMYLCASSELRGTEAFFGQGTRLTVV.